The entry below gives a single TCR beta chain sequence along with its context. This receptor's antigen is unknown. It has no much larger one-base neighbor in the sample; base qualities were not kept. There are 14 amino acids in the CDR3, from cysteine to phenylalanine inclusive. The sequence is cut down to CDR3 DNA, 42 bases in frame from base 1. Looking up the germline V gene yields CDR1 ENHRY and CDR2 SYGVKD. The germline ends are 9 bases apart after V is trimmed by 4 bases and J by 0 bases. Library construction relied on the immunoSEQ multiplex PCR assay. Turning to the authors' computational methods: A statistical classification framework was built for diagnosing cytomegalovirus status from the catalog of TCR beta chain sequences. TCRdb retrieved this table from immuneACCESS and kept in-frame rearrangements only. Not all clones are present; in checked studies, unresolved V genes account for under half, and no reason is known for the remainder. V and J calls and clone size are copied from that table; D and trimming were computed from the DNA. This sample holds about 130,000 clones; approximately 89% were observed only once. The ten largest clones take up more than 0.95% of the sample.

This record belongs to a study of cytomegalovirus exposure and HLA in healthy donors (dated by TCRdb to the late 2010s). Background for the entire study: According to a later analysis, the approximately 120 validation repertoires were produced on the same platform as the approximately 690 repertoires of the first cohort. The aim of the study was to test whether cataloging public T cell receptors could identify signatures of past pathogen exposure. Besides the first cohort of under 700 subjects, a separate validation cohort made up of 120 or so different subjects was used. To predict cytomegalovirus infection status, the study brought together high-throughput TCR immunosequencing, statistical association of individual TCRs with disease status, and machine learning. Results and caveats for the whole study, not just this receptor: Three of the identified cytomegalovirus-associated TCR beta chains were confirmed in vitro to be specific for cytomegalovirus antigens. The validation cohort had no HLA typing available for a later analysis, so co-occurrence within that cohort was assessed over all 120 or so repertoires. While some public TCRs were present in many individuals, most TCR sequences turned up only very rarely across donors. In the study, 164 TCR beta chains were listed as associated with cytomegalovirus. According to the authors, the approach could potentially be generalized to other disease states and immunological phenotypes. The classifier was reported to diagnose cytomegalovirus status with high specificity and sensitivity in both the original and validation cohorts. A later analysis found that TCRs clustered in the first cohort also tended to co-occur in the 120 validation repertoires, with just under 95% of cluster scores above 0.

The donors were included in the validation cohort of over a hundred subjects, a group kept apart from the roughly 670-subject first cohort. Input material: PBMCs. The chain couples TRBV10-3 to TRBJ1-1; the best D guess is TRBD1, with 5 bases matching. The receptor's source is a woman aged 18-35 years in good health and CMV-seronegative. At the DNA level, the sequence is TGTGCCATCAGTGCCCAGGGTATGAACACTGAAGCTTTCTTT. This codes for CAISAQGMNTEAFF.